The entry that follows covers one T cell receptor beta chain sequence. Under the authors' procedure: Estimation of nucleated cell counts was performed using reference gene primer amplification. Sequencing used immunoSEQ multiplex PCR; TCRdb keeps in-frame clones, though not all of them. V, J and clone size derive from that table, while D and trimming were established from the DNA sequence. The repertoire includes more than 110,000 clones, roughly 90% of them detected once, and more than 3.5% sits in the top ten. This record comes from a study of blood T cell repertoires in COVID-19. Germline V gene sequence: CDR1 WNHNN, CDR2 SYGVQD (reference sequence). The CDR3 contains 17 residues. The junction had 18 bases not matched to a gene; V was cut back by 6 bases and J by 5 bases.

The rearrangement joins TRBV10-1 to TRBJ2-5; 7 bases match TRBD2. Sequencing was done on a sample of PBMCs or T cells enriched from blood (not recorded which). This receptor was identified in a man in his forties or fifties who had recovered from COVID-19. The CDR3 region is CASRQRLRGETKETQYF. The CDR3 DNA follows: TGCGCCAGCAGACAGAGACTCCGGGGGGAAACTAAGGAGACCCAGTACTTC.